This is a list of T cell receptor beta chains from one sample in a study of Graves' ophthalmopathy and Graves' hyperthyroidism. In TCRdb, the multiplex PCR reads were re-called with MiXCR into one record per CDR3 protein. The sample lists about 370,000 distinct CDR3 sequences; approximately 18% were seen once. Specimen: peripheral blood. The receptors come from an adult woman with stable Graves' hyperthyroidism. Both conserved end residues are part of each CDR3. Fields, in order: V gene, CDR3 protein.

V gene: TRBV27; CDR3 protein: CASSLTSGFPYEQYF
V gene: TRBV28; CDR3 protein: CASSLWGNQETQYF
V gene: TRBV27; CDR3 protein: CASSRNRQNYNSPLHF
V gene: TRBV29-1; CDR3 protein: CSVRGETGELFF
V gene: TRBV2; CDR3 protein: CASSVNFSGRTAFF
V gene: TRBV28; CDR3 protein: CASSRTTGAGNTIYF
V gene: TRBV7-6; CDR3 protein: CASSLGTSGGETQYF
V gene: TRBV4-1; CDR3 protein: CASSPSRGANYEQYF
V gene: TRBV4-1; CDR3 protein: CASSQARGAQSYEQYF
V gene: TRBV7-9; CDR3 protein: CASSFLRTGRDIQYF
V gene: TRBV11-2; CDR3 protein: CASSEGLAGSAQYF
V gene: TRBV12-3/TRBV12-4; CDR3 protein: CASRGQPYGYTF
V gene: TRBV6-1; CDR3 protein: CASRDPRQGNYGYTF
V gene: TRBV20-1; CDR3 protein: CSARGTGVYEQYF
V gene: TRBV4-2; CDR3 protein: CASSQVMTSGRATYEQYF
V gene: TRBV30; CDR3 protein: CAWTFGSGNTIYF
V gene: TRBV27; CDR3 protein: CASHSQGSEQYF
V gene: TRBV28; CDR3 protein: CASSVDSYEQYF
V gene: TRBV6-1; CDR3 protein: CASRWGPNEQYF
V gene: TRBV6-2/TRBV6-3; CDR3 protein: CASSRTGDTGELFF
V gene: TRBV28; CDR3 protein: CASSFGGTTDTQYF
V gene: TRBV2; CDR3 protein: CASSELSSYNSPLHF
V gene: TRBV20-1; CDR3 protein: CSARTSGIETQYF
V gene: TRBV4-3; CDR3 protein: CASSQGTGGYYEQYF
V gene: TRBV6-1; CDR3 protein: CASSELDSYQPQHF
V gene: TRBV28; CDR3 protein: CASSWPQGASSYEQYF
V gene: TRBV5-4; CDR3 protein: CASRYVGNANTGELFF
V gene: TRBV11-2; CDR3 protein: CASSLLFSRMNTEAFF
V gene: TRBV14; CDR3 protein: CASSFGLARNTEAFF
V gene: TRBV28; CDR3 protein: CATGHRGRTEAFF
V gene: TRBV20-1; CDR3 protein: CSAQPVDQAKNTEAFF
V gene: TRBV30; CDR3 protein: CAWSVLRTSGSSGELFF
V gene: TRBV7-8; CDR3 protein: CASSLAGSFGNQPQHF
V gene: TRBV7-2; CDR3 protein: CASSFIGSSYEQYF
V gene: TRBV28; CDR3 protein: CASSSFEQYF
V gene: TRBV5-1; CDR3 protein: CASNPTGSTGELFF
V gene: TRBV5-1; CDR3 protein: CASSLGQGPNYGYTF
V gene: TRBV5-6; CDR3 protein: CASSFGKGRPQHF
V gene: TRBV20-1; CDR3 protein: CSARDPVARKNIQYF